This T cell receptor beta chain was recorded in a study of vaccination and CD4 T cells after COVID-19. Study-wide context: In culture, cells were exposed to overlapping spike peptides from SARS-CoV-2, HCoV-NL63, HCoV-OC43 and HCoV-229E.

Treatment here: approximately 9-day PBMC culture with coronavirus spike peptide pools or control peptides (ViraFEST assay). ViraFEST grew antigen-specific T cells using peptide pools, then sequenced TCRs. Each well received two million PBMCs, cultured with 7.5 to 10 IU/ml IL-2 and about 11 ug/ml peptide pools. The Oncomine TCR Beta short-read assay was what sequenced the DNA obtained from cultured CD4+ T cells. TCRdb re-analysed the PCR reads in MiXCR, keeping a single row per CDR3 protein. The table has 10,000 to 15,000 distinct CDR3 sequences, around 70% seen once. Regarding this clonotype: Antigen: not known.

Study observations and caveats: From a median of roughly 21 to 38, SARS-CoV-2-reactive clonotypes increased, though not significantly.

CDR1 and CDR2 from the germline V gene are SNHLY and FYNNEI. CDR3 size: 15 residues. The trim removed 6 bases at V and 7 bases at J, leaving 13 bases unmatched. The source material was CD4+ T cells from blood, cultured in vitro, sampled after SARS-CoV-2 vaccination. The rearrangement links TRBV2 to TRBJ1-2; 8 nucleotides line up with TRBD1. The clonotype originates from a human donor who received a COVID-19 vaccine. The CDR3 DNA follows: TGTGCCAGCAGGTTCTCCCACAGGGGGGTCGGTGGCTACACCTTC. Translation: CASRFSHRGVGGYTF.